A selection of T cell receptor beta chains follows, all from one sample in a study of cytomegalovirus exposure and HLA in healthy donors. The assay was immunoSEQ multiplex PCR, and TCRdb's table has in-frame clones only and misses some. This sample has about 100,000 clones, with roughly 75% found just once. Sequencing was done on a sample of PBMCs. The receptors here all came from a woman younger than 30 in good health and CMV-seropositive. Each CDR3 is given with its conserved first and last residue. D genes are given only for firm matches. For some rows the clone size is stated as once, few or many, or as a class when expanded; others skip it.

>TRBJ2-7|.|.|TRBV20-1|10
TGCAGTGCTACGCTACGCGAGCAGTACTTC
CSATLREQYF
>TRBJ2-7|.|.|TRBV7-2|15
TGTGCCAGCAGCTTCAGGAGCGGAGACCCCTACGAGCAGTACTTC
CASSFRSGDPYEQYF
>TRBJ2-7|TRBD2|.|TRBV7-9|14
TGTGCCAGCACTCCGGGACTAGCGGGTTACGAGCAGTACTTC
CASTPGLAGYEQYF
>TRBJ1-1|TRBD1|.|TRBV2|11
TGTGCCACTGGACAGGGCACTGAAGCTTTCTTT
CATGQGTEAFF
>TRBJ2-7|.|.|TRBV30|14
TGTGCCTGCTTGACCGTGGGCTCCCCCTACGAGCAGTACTTC
CACLTVGSPYEQYF
>TRBJ2-7|TRBD2|.|TRBV19|16
TGTGCCAGTAGTCCCGGGGGGAGGCCGGGATCCTACGAGCAGTACTTC
CASSPGGRPGSYEQYF
>TRBJ2-5|.|.|TRBV19|13
TGTGCCAGTAGTATGGGCAGACAAGAGACCCAGTACTTC
CASSMGRQETQYF
>TRBJ2-4|.|.|TRBV6-6|16
TGTGCCAGCAGTCCCCTAGCAGACCTAGCCAAAAACATTCAGTACTTC
CASSPLADLAKNIQYF
>TRBJ1-6|.|once|TRBV7-9|13
TGTGCCAGCAGCTCGCTCAGGGATTCACCCCTCCACTTT
CASSSLRDSPLHF
>TRBJ2-5|TRBD2|.|TRBV28|13
TGTGCCAGCAGTCCCGGGGGGAAGGAGACCCAGTACTTC
CASSPGGKETQYF
>TRBJ2-2|.|.|TRBV2|13
TGTGCCAGCCGACTTAGGGGGTCCGGGGAGCTGTTTTTT
CASRLRGSGELFF
>TRBJ2-3|TRBD1|.|TRBV5-1|17
TGCGCCAGCAGCTCTGGGAGGACAGGGGGCGCAGGCGATACGCAGTATTTT
CASSSGRTGGAGDTQYF
>TRBJ2-3|.|.|TRBV19|13
TGTGCCAGTAGTCCCACCGCGGGCGATACGCAGTATTTT
CASSPTAGDTQYF
>TRBJ2-7|.|.|TRBV11-2|12
TGTGCCAGCAGCTTGCAGGCTTACGAGCAGTACTTC
CASSLQAYEQYF
>TRBJ2-3|.|.|TRBV28|13
TGTGCCAGCAGTCTGACTAGCACAGATACGCAGTATTTT
CASSLTSTDTQYF
>TRBJ1-4|TRBD1|.|TRBV15|16
TGTGCCACCAGCAGAGCGGGGGACAGACGAAATGAAAAACTGTTTTTT
CATSRAGDRRNEKLFF
>TRBJ2-1|.|.|TRBV7-6|16
TGTGCCAGCAGCTTAGACAGGCGGCCCCTTTACAATGAGCAGTTCTTC
CASSLDRRPLYNEQFF
>TRBJ2-3|.|.|TRBV21-1|18
TGTGCCAGCACCTCACGTCATTGGCTAGCGGGAAACGCAGATACGCAGTATTTT
CASTSRHWLAGNADTQYF